Each of the 14 T cell receptor beta chains below was sequenced from the same sample in a study of identical twins (TCRdb year 2016). The library was built by means of 5' RACE. Sequencing was performed on an Illumina HiSeq 2000. TCRdb trimmed the raw reads at Q25, called clones with MiXCR and kept productive beta chains. For every CDR3 protein sequence, its rows merge into one entry that carries the most common genes and DNA. The sample includes about 530,000 distinct CDR3 sequences, with more than 20% observed a single time. Of the sample, about 0.48% is held by the ten largest clones. The same data also contributed to another study, on yellow fever vaccine responses in identical twins.

What was sequenced was CD4+ T cells sorted from blood. Source of these receptors: a woman under 30 in good health.

The chain has TRBV15 and TRBJ1-5, with D possibly TRBD1 on 5 matching bases. This CDR3 has 14 amino acids. Germline V gives CDR1 LNHNV, CDR2 YYDKDF (reference sequence). V shed 0 bases and J shed 7 bases, with 10 bases lying between them. The CDR3 is CATSRDRVRQPQHF. The CDR3 nucleotides read TGTGCCACCAGCAGAGACAGGGTCAGACAGCCCCAGCATTTT.

The chain links TRBV6-5 to TRBJ2-1; no definite D call. CDR1 is MNHEY and CDR2 is SVGAGI in the germline V gene. Trimming took 2 bases from V and 6 from J, leaving 11 bases between them. CDR3 length equals 14 residues. The CDR3 sequence: CASSYPGRRNEQFF. The CDR3, as DNA: TGTGCCAGCAGTTACCCTGGACGTCGCAATGAGCAGTTCTTC.

V gene TRBV2 combines with J gene TRBJ2-5; D ambiguous. Germline CDR1 reads SNHLY; CDR2 reads FYNNEI. This CDR3 is built from 15 residues. V was pared by 5 bases and J by 2 bases, with 15 bases between. As DNA, the CDR3 is TGTGCCAGCAGTAAGTCCGAATCGCTACAAGAGACCCAGTACTTC. Amino acids: CASSKSESLQETQYF.

This clonotype was counted a few times. The chain has TRBV18 and TRBJ2-1; D call uncertain. V gave up 2 bases and J gave up 4 bases, with 12 bases separating them. The CDR3 runs to 15 residues. Germline CDR1 and CDR2: KGHSH and LQKENI. CDR3 residues: CASSPTSSKYNEQFF. The CDR3 region has the DNA TGTGCCAGCTCACCAACCTCCTCAAAATACAATGAGCAGTTCTTC.

The chain has TRBV3-1 and TRBJ2-1; D is unclear. The ends were cut back, 1 base at V and 3 bases at J, with 4 bases in the middle. CDR3 length: 13 amino acids. Germline CDR1 reads LGHDT; CDR2 reads YNNKEL (reference sequence). The CDR3 DNA follows: TGTGCCAGCAGCCAAGCGGACTACAATGAGCAGTTCTTC. Translated, it gives CASSQADYNEQFF.

V usage is TRBV5-1 and J usage is TRBJ2-3, with TRBD2 matching 11 bases. CDR3 length: 16 amino acids. After removal of 4 bases from V and 1 base from J, the junction contained 5 bases not matched to a gene. Germline V lookup: CDR1 SGHRS, CDR2 YFSETQ. The CDR3 protein is CASSALLAGGTDTQYF. The CDR3 nucleotides are TGCGCCAGCAGCGCCTTACTAGCGGGGGGCACAGATACGCAGTATTTT.

The chain recombines TRBV12-3 or TRBV12-4 with TRBJ2-5; TRBD2 matches at 10 bases. Trimming cost V 6 bases and J 8 bases; bases outside gene matches: 3. The CDR3 contains 12 residues. CDR3 amino acids: CASSSSGGTQYF. CDR3 nucleotide sequence: TGTGCCAGCAGCTCTAGCGGGGGCACCCAGTACTTC.

The V and J genes are TRBV25-1 and TRBJ1-4; 9 bases map to TRBD1. The CDR3 is made up of 15 amino acids. CDR1 and CDR2 (germline): MGHDK, SYGVNS. V trimming: 5 bases; J trimming: 11 bases; junction bases outside the gene matches: 12. The CDR3 protein is CASSNPTGGSDKLFF. The CDR3 nucleotides are TGTGCCAGCAGTAATCCCACAGGGGGCTCGGACAAACTGTTTTTT.

This clonotype has a handful of counts. The DNA for the CDR3 is TGTGCCAGCAGCCAGACAACGTATGGCTACACCTTC. Its protein is CASSQTTYGYTF. The V gene is TRBV7-2, the J gene TRBJ1-2; D is unclear. Trimming left V 5 bases short and J 5 bases short, with 9 bases between. The CDR3 consists of 12 residues. Germline assignment: CDR1 SGHTA and CDR2 FQGNSA.

In its sample, this clonotype was seen a few times. V usage is TRBV6-1 and J usage is TRBJ1-2, with 10 bases that match TRBD1. CDR1 and CDR2 from the germline V gene are MNHNS and SASEGT. With 8 bases clipped from V and 6 bases from J, the junction kept 9 bases outside the gene matches. The CDR3 has 14 amino acids. CDR3 bases: TGTGCCAGCGGGTCCCGGGACAGGGGCGATGGCTACACCTTC. It encodes CASGSRDRGDGYTF.

For this clonotype: A read error may account for a junction end that differs from germline. This chain uses TRBV5-6 with TRBJ2-7; D possibly uses TRBD1 or TRBD2 (6 bases each). Germline CDR1 is SGHDT and CDR2 is YYEEEE. CDR3 size: 15 residues. CDR3 DNA sequence: TGTGCCATCAGCCCCGGTTTCTTGAGGGGGGCCGAGCAGTACTTC. This translates into CAISPGFLRGAEQYF. The whole variable domain, remainder taken from reference TRBV5-6 and TRBJ2-7, is DAGVTQSPTHLIKTRGQQVTLRCSPKSGHDTVSWYQQALGQGPQFIFQYYEEEERQRGNFPDRFSGHQFPNYSSELNVNALLLGDSALYLCAISPGFLRGAEQYFGPGTRLTVT.

This clonotype was observed a few times. V is TRBV5-1 and J is TRBJ1-2; a weak D match, TRBD1 (5 bases). The CDR3 is made up of 15 amino acids. Looked up from germline, CDR1 is SGHRS and CDR2 is YFSETQ. V was shortened by 4 bases and J by 4 bases, with 17 bases between the two germline ends. CDR3 DNA sequence: TGCGCCAGCAGCGCGAACCTCGGGACGACCTATGGCTACACCTTC. Translation gives CASSANLGTTYGYTF. The variable domain in full, completed from reference TRBV5-1 and TRBJ1-2, reads KAGVTQTPRYLIKTRGQQVTLSCSPISGHRSVSWYQQTPGQGLQFLFEYFSETQRNKGNFPGRFSGRQFSNSRSEMNVSTLELGDSALYLCASSANLGTTYGYTFGSGTRLTVV.

This chain connects TRBV10-3 to TRBJ2-7; 8 bases align to TRBD2. Losses at the gene ends were 2 bases for V and 1 base for J; bases not matched to a gene: 10. Germline CDR1 ENHRY, CDR2 SYGVKD. The CDR3 is 17 amino acids. CDR3 in DNA: TGTGCCATCAGTGAGAACAGCGGGGGCGGTGGTTCCTACGAGCAGTACTTC. Encoded protein: CAISENSGGGGSYEQYF.

The chain carries TRBV12-3 or TRBV12-4 and TRBJ2-3; D remains unclear. Between the trimmed V and J ends, which lost 6 bases and 6 bases, there was a span of 13 bases. The CDR3 spans 13 residues. The CDR3 region has the DNA TGTGCCAGCAGCCTAATGACCGACGATACGCAGTATTTT. This codes for CASSLMTDDTQYF.